The clone carrying this T cell receptor beta chain was detected only a few times. This record comes from a study of T-cell reconstitution after alpha-beta-depleted transplantation in children. This CDR3 contains 13 residues. Germline-derived CDR1 and CDR2 are SQVTM and ANQGSEA. Trimming shortened V by 3 bases and J by 4 bases, and 10 bases separated the two germline ends. Unique molecular identifiers were used to barcode this TCRbeta library. TCRdb reprocessed the PCR reads with MiXCR, giving one entry per CDR3 protein. The sample contains some 500,000 distinct CDR3 sequences, around a third of which appear only once.

This sample comprised PBMCs from the stem cell graft donor, obtained from the stem cell graft. This TCR derives from a human donor who donated a stem cell graft to a child with aplastic anemia. The V gene is TRBV29-1, the J gene TRBJ2-1, with D unresolved. The CDR3 region is CSVEGRAYNEQFF. The CDR3 bases are TGCAGCGTTGAGGGCCGGGCGTACAATGAGCAGTTCTTC.